This T cell receptor (beta chain) derives from a study of cytomegalovirus exposure and HLA in healthy donors. Overall study context: Ancestry clustering placed roughly 86% of 350 to 500 genotyped donors in the Caucasian-associated cluster. Study results and caveats: It was 150 or so TCR beta chains that were listed as cytomegalovirus-associated. Compared with the roughly 700-donor mean, an Asian-associated ancestry cluster reportedly had fewer N-insertions, according to a later analysis.

Both 60 Vbeta primers and 13 Jbeta primers went into the PCR. Sequencing used immunoSEQ multiplex PCR; TCRdb keeps in-frame clones, though not all of them. This repertoire shows approximately 150,000 clones, about 80% found once; its top ten account for about 1.3%. Concerning this clone itself: Its matching antigen is unknown.

The receptor comes from a man between 25 and 39 years old in good health and CMV-seronegative. The material sequenced was PBMCs.

The CDR3 DNA follows: TGTGCCATCGAGAGGAACAGGGGTGATACCGGGGAGCTGTTTTTT. Amino acid sequence: CAIERNRGDTGELFF. This chain joins TRBV10-3 and TRBJ2-2, with TRBD1 matching over 7 bases. Losses at the gene ends were 8 bases for V and 5 bases for J; bases not matched to a gene: 11. The CDR3 length is 15 residues. CDR1 and CDR2 (germline): ENHRY, SYGVKD.